This T cell receptor (beta chain) was captured in a study of T cells in Graves' hyperthyroidism and ophthalmopathy. RNA transcripts provided the source from which TCR beta CDR3 regions were amplified. Carried out on the TCR CDR3, a first-round RT-PCR used the HTBI primer set. MiXCR, applied by TCRdb to the multiplex PCR reads, yields one record per CDR3 protein. This sample has fewer than 350,000 distinct CDR3 sequences, with about an eighth found just once. Drawn at first hyperthyroidism diagnosis, the blood sample preceded any ophthalmopathy symptoms. Germline CDR1 and CDR2: LNHDA and SQIVND (reference sequence). V shed 3 bases, J shed 6 bases, and the junction held 10 bases outside the gene matches. CDR3 length: 17 residues. This clonotype turned up a few times. The target antigen is unknown. Study-wide findings and caveats: Onset of ophthalmopathy came a median approximately 6.5 months after the model predicted it.

Sequencing was carried out using blood. The rearrangement joins TRBV19 to TRBJ2-2; TRBD2 aligns across 10 bases. The origin of this receptor is a woman aged 25 to 39 with Graves' hyperthyroidism that later progressed to Graves' ophthalmopathy. In nucleotides, the CDR3 is TGTGCCAGTAGTATCCCCGTCAGCGGGAGGGCCGCCGGGGAGCTGTTTTTT. Its protein is CASSIPVSGRAAGELFF. Variable domain in full (rest from reference TRBV19 and TRBJ2-2): DGGITQSPKYLFRKEGQNVTLSCEQNLNHDAMYWYRQDPGQGLRLIYYSQIVNDFQKGDIAEGYSVSREKKESFPLTVTSAQKNPTAFYLCASSIPVSGRAAGELFFGEGSRLTVL.